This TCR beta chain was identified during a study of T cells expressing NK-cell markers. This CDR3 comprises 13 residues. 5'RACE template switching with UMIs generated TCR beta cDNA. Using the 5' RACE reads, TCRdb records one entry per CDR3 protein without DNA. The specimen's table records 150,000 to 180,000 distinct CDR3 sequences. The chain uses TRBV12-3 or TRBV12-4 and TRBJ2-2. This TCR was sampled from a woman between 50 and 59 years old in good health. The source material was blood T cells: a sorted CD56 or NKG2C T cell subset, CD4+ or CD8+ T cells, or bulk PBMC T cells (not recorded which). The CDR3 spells CASRLARSGELFF.